The 7 T cell receptor beta chains presented below share a single source sample, sequenced in a study of T cells in localized non-small cell lung cancer. Some clones are missing from TCRdb's copy, which holds only in-frame ones; the method was immunoSEQ multiplex PCR. The sample records some 35,000 clones, around 94% being singletons. The sequencing used peripheral blood, collected before any cancer treatment. These receptors were collected from a female donor of 60 years or more with stage I lung adenocarcinoma.

The genes are TRBV11-2 and TRBJ1-4, with 7 bases that match TRBD1. V lost 2 bases and J lost 5; bases outside the gene matches: 2. The CDR3 sequence is 14 residues long. CDR1 and CDR2 from the germline V gene are SGHAT and FQNNGV. CDR3 residues: CASSLSTGNEKLFF. The CDR3, as DNA: TGTGCCAGCAGCTTATCGACAGGGAATGAAAAACTGTTTTTT.

CDR3 protein: CASSLGQGYGYTF. As DNA, the CDR3 is TGTGCCAGCAGCTTGGGACAGGGCTATGGCTACACCTTC. This chain links TRBV7-8 with TRBJ1-2; 9 bases fit TRBD1. Losses at the gene ends were 3 bases for V and 4 bases for J; bases not matched to a gene: 0. The germline gives CDR1 SGHVS, CDR2 FQNEAQ. The CDR3 covers 13 residues.

This clone was found once. The V and J genes are TRBV14 and TRBJ2-2; 7 bases align to TRBD1. With V trimmed by 4 bases and J by 3 bases, 20 bases remained unmatched. Germline loops: CDR1 SGHDN, CDR2 FVKESK. The CDR3 is 20 residues long. This chain's CDR3 is CASSRAHRGLMGEDTGELFF. For the CDR3, the DNA is TGTGCCAGCAGCCGAGCTCACAGGGGATTGATGGGCGAGGACACCGGGGAGCTGTTTTTT.

This sequence joins TRBV5-6 and TRBJ1-2, with D tentatively TRBD1 (6 bases). Germline lookup yields CDR1 SGHDT and CDR2 YYEEEE. The CDR3 contains 12 residues. The germline V and J ends were trimmed by 2 bases and 8 bases, with 10 bases remaining between them. The CDR3 nucleotides read TGTGCCAGCAGCTTCGGACAGTCCGGCTACACCTTC. As protein: CASSFGQSGYTF.

V and J are TRBV5-1 and TRBJ1-1; TRBD1 aligns across 10 bases. The V gene's germline CDR1 is SGHRS and CDR2 YFSETQ. V trimming: 0 bases; J trimming: 10 bases; junction bases outside the gene matches: 6. The CDR3 runs to 14 residues. The CDR3 region is CASSLDGTGDVAFF. DNA of the CDR3: TGCGCCAGCAGCTTGGATGGGACAGGGGATGTAGCTTTCTTT.

The chain uses TRBV19 and TRBJ1-5, with 7 bases aligning to TRBD1. The CDR3 spans 18 residues. The germline gives CDR1 LNHDA, CDR2 SQIVND (reference sequence). Losses at the gene ends were 8 bases for V and 2 bases for J; bases not matched to a gene: 18. CDR3 sequence: CASRGGTAPILRNQPQHF. Written as DNA, the CDR3 is TGTGCCAGTCGAGGGGGGACAGCACCAATTCTACGCAATCAGCCCCAGCATTTT.

The rearrangement links TRBV2 to TRBJ1-4; the D gene is possibly TRBD1 (5 bases). There are 14 residues in the CDR3. V lost 5 bases to trimming and J lost 10 bases, with 17 bases between them. From germline, CDR1 is SNHLY and CDR2 FYNNEI. The CDR3 DNA sequence: TGTGCCAGCAGTCCGGACATCTCCCTAGGAAAACTGTTTTTT. This gives the protein CASSPDISLGKLFF.